The 20 T cell receptor beta chains in this list originate from one sample, sequenced in a study of T cells after yellow fever vaccination. MiXCR, applied by TCRdb to the 5' RACE reads, yields one record per CDR3 protein. Found here are some 390,000 distinct CDR3 sequences, around 20% of them singletons; the top ten hold 18%. The specimen was PBMCs, collected before the yellow fever booster vaccination. These receptors came from a man between 18 and 29 years old who received the YFV17D yellow fever vaccine.

The chain uses TRBV7-6 and TRBJ2-7; D might be TRBD2 (6 bases). The CDR3 length is 14 residues. Trimming shortened V by 5 bases and J by 2 bases, and 13 bases separated the two germline ends. Germline V gene sequence: CDR1 SGHVS, CDR2 FNYEAQ. The CDR3 DNA reads TGTGCCAGCAGCGAACGGCGGGAAACCTACGAGCAGTACTTC. It specifies CASSERRETYEQYF.

V and J are TRBV2 and TRBJ2-7; TRBD1 matches at 7 bases. Germline CDR1 reads SNHLY; CDR2 reads FYNNEI. V lost 5 bases and J lost 6; bases outside the gene matches: 4. The CDR3 is made up of 12 amino acids. Here the CDR3 DNA reads TGTGCCAGCAGTACAGGGGTCCCCGAGCAGTACTTC. Translation: CASSTGVPEQYF. The full variable domain, with the rest looked up from reference TRBV2 and TRBJ2-7, is EPEVTQTPSHQVTQMGQEVILRCVPISNHLYFYWYRQILGQKVEFLVSFYNNEISEKSEIFDDQFSVERPDGSNFTLKIRSTKLEDSAMYFCASSTGVPEQYFGPGTRLTVT.

The CDR3, as DNA: TGTGCCAGCAGCACGATCCGGGACAGGGTTGAAGAAAAACTGTTTTTT. It yields the protein CASSTIRDRVEEKLFF. V gene TRBV7-4 combines with J gene TRBJ1-4; 9 bases match TRBD1. The CDR3 spans 16 residues. Per the germline V gene, CDR1 is SGHVT and CDR2 is SQSDAQ. V shed 5 bases, J shed 8 bases, and the junction held 12 bases outside the gene matches.

In DNA, the CDR3 is TGTGCCAGCAGCCAAAGGACGCCTCTGCTCTCCTACGAGCAGTACTTC. Residues: CASSQRTPLLSYEQYF. This chain connects TRBV7-8 to TRBJ2-7, with unresolved D. Germline V CDR1 and CDR2: SGHVS, FQNEAQ. The CDR3 is made up of 16 amino acids. With 5 bases removed from V and 0 bases from J, the gap between germline ends came to 17 bases. Full variable domain (rest looked up from reference TRBV7-8 and TRBJ2-7): GAGVSQSPRYKVAKRGQDVALRCDPISGHVSLFWYQQALGQGPEFLTYFQNEAQLDKSGLPSDRFFAERPEGSVSTLKIQRTQQEDSAVYLCASSQRTPLLSYEQYFGPGTRLTVT.

This clonotype was recorded a few times. The genes are TRBV29-1 and TRBJ1-2; D call uncertain. Per the germline V gene, CDR1 is SQVTM and CDR2 is ANQGSEA. The length of the CDR3 is 14 residues. The ends were cut back, 4 bases at V and 1 base at J, with 13 bases in the middle. Written as DNA, the CDR3 is TGCAGCGTTGCGCCGCCGGGAAATAACTATGGCTACACCTTC. Translation: CSVAPPGNNYGYTF.

The chain combines TRBV7-3 with TRBJ2-3, with no clear D. Germline V gene data show CDR1 as SGHTA and CDR2 as FQGTGA. The CDR3 sequence is 13 residues long. The V gene lost 1 base and the J gene lost 7 bases, with 9 bases spanning the gap. The DNA of the CDR3 is TGTGCCAGCAGCTTAATCGGCCAGAATACGCAGTATTTT. The encoded protein is CASSLIGQNTQYF.

This clonotype has just a few counts. V and J are TRBV7-9 and TRBJ2-7, with unresolved D. V was cut by 6 bases and J by 1 base, with 10 bases left in between. CDR3 length equals 13 residues. CDR1 is SEHNR, CDR2 FQNEAQ, per germline (reference sequence). CDR3 DNA: TGTGCCAGCAGTTTATACTCTTCCTACGAGCAGTACGTC. Encoded protein: CASSLYSSYEQYV.

DNA of the CDR3: TGCAGTGCTAGGGTTGGACAGGGGGCTTCACCCCTCCACTTT. Its protein product is CSARVGQGASPLHF. The chain is built from TRBV20-1 and TRBJ1-6; 11 positions match TRBD1. The CDR3 contains 14 residues. V gave up 3 bases and J gave up 9 bases; unmatched junction bases: 4. Germline CDR1 DFQATT, CDR2 SNEGSKA (reference sequence).

The sample holds a few counts of this clonotype. This chain connects TRBV7-9 to TRBJ2-2; D gene ambiguous. Germline V gene lookup returns CDR1 SEHNR and CDR2 FQNEAQ (reference sequence). This CDR3 has 17 amino acids. Between the trimmed V and J ends, which lost 5 bases and 1 base, there was a span of 17 bases. The chain's CDR3 is CASSPTDPGQNTGELFF. The CDR3, as DNA: TGTGCCAGCAGCCCTACCGACCCCGGCCAGAACACCGGGGAGCTGTTTTTT.

This clonotype was seen ten or more times. The chain carries TRBV25-1 and TRBJ2-1, with TRBD1 as a possible D gene (7 bases). The CDR3 spans 14 residues. CDR1 is MGHDK and CDR2 is SYGVNS in the germline V gene. Trimming took 3 bases from V and 8 from J, leaving 14 bases between them. CDR3 DNA sequence: TGTGCCAGCAGTGACCAAGGAGGGGGCGATGAGCAGTTCTTC. Amino acids: CASSDQGGGDEQFF.

This clonotype was counted many times. J is TRBJ2-7 and V is TRBV20-1; D ambiguous. The V gene's germline CDR1 is DFQATT and CDR2 SNEGSKA (reference sequence). Trimming took off 2 bases at V and 4 bases at J, with 6 bases between the two ends. This CDR3 is 11 amino acids long. CDR3 sequence (DNA): TGCAGTGCTAGAACCGGGTACGAGCAGTACTTC. Translation: CSARTGYEQYF.

This chain connects TRBV6-6 to TRBJ2-3; 7 nucleotides align to TRBD2. Trimming cost V 2 bases and J 5 bases; bases outside gene matches: 1. The germline gives CDR1 MNHNY, CDR2 SVGAGI (reference sequence). This CDR3 is 13 amino acids long. The CDR3, as DNA: TGTGCCAGCAGTTACACGGGGGGAGATACGCAGTATTTT. It yields the protein CASSYTGGDTQYF.

The chain joins TRBV11-2 to TRBJ2-1; D might be TRBD2 (6 bases). V was pared by 6 bases and J by 5 bases, with 17 bases between. The germline V gene encodes CDR1 SGHAT and CDR2 FQNNGV. The CDR3 has 15 residues. As DNA, the CDR3 is TGTGCCAGCAGACGGGGGACGGCTTCGGACAATGAGCAGTTCTTC. Protein: CASRRGTASDNEQFF. The variable domain in full, completed from reference TRBV11-2 and TRBJ2-1, reads EAGVAQSPRYKIIEKRQSVAFWCNPISGHATLYWYQQILGQGPKLLIQFQNNGVVDDSQLPKDRFSAERLKGVDSTLKIQPAKLEDSAVYLCASRRGTASDNEQFFGPGTRLTVL.

The chain recombines TRBV12-3 or TRBV12-4 with TRBJ2-5; 8 bases map to TRBD2. V dropped 4 bases and J dropped 2; count of bases not matched to a gene: 18. There are 19 residues in the CDR3. CDR3 sequence: CASSSYRGGASGLQETQYF. CDR3 nucleotides: TGTGCCAGCAGTTCCTACCGCGGAGGGGCTAGCGGGTTACAAGAGACCCAGTACTTC.

The chain is built from TRBV7-2 and TRBJ2-5, with 7 bases lining up with TRBD1. The CDR3 is 15 amino acids. Per germline, CDR1 SGHTA and CDR2 FQGNSA. V lost 6 bases, J lost 2 bases, and 9 bases stayed unmatched. The CDR3 DNA reads as TGTGCCAGCAGTTTATCGACAGGGCTACAAGAGACCCAGTACTTC. As protein: CASSLSTGLQETQYF.

The chain is built from TRBV27 and TRBJ2-2, with a possible D match to TRBD2 (5 bases). CDR3 size: 14 residues. The germline V gene has CDR1 MNHEY and CDR2 SMNVEV (reference sequence). The V gene lost 5 bases and the J gene lost 9 bases, with 16 bases spanning the gap. CDR3 amino acids: CASSPGIEGRELFF. The CDR3 nucleotides read TGTGCCAGCAGTCCCGGGATCGAGGGCCGGGAGCTGTTTTTT.

The table lists this clonotype with a few counts. This rearrangement joins TRBV20-1 to TRBJ2-3; 11 bases align to TRBD2. The length of the CDR3 is 15 residues. Germline assignment: CDR1 DFQATT and CDR2 SNEGSKA (reference sequence). The V gene end was trimmed by 3 bases and the J gene end by 6 bases; junction bases not matched to a gene: 8. The CDR3 region is CSASTSGGPRDTQYF. As DNA, the CDR3 is TGCAGTGCTAGTACTAGCGGGGGCCCACGGGATACGCAGTATTTT.

This clonotype has more than one count but fewer than ten. The chain has TRBV4-1 and TRBJ1-1, with D perhaps TRBD1 (5 bases). The germline gives CDR1 MGHRA, CDR2 YSYEKL. Trimming removed 1 base from V and 6 bases from J, with 12 bases in between. The CDR3 runs to 14 residues. CDR3 residues: CASSQAGGDAEAFF. Written as DNA, the CDR3 is TGCGCCAGCAGCCAAGCGGGGGGGGACGCTGAAGCTTTCTTT.

The gene calls are TRBV5-1 and TRBJ2-5; a possible D gene is TRBD1 (6 bases). V shed 2 bases and J shed 5 bases, with 10 bases lying between them. Germline V gene sequence: CDR1 SGHRS, CDR2 YFSETQ. The CDR3 runs to 13 residues. The CDR3, as DNA: TGCGCCAGCAGCTTTCAGGGGCACGAGACCCAGTACTTC. It translates to CASSFQGHETQYF.

This clonotype has more than one count but fewer than ten. The J gene is TRBJ2-3, the V gene TRBV3-1, with 12 bases lining up with TRBD2. Looked up from germline, CDR1 is LGHDT and CDR2 is YNNKEL (reference sequence). This CDR3 has 17 residues. V shed 4 bases and J 1 base; nucleotides not matched to a gene: 6. In DNA form, the CDR3 reads TGTGCCAGCAGCCGGGGGAGACTAGCGGGGGGCACAGATACGCAGTATTTT. It is translated as CASSRGRLAGGTDTQYF.